The present TCR beta chain was sequenced within a study of blood T cell repertoires in COVID-19. Across the study: Sites across the United States, Italy and Spain contributed samples from acute and convalescent COVID-19. PBMCs, B-cell-depleted T cells, or T cells were the source of the cDNA or gDNA that made up the material.

Resolution of symptoms, clearance, or two negative PCRs was present in recovered Cohort 3 donors. Only in-frame clones appear in the TCRdb table, and some are missing; sequencing was by immunoSEQ multiplex PCR. The sample includes roughly 220,000 clones, about 80% of them seen just once. Germline assignment: CDR1 MDHEN and CDR2 SYDVKM. Trimming took off 3 bases at V and 4 bases at J, with 15 bases between the two ends. The CDR3 extends over 15 amino acids. The material sequenced was PBMCs or T cells enriched from blood (not recorded which). This TCR came from a man aged 35 to 55 who had recovered from COVID-19. The chain employs TRBV28 and TRBJ1-1; D not resolved. In DNA, the CDR3 is TGTGCCAGCAGTTTTTTTCAGGTATTCGGCACTGAAGCTTTCTTT. It specifies CASSFFQVFGTEAFF.